The present entry profiles one T cell receptor (beta chain) with its context. This specimen comes from a study of shared clonotypes between healthy human individuals. The trim removed 6 bases at V and 1 base at J, leaving 15 bases unmatched. The CDR3 length is 18 residues. Germline V gives CDR1 KGHSH, CDR2 LQKENI. This table comes from immunoSEQ multiplex PCR, and its TCRdb copy is limited to in-frame clones, with some not included. This table has some 1,100,000 clones, approximately 80% appearing once. The source material was memory CD4+ T cells from PBMCs. Subset meaning: CD45RA-negative fraction. The chain carries TRBV18 and TRBJ1-3; 7 bases agree with TRBD1. This receptor was taken from a young man in good health. Some clones in this sample may be carry-over from other donors' samples. The CDR3 coding sequence is TGTGCCAGCTCCCCGACCAGTCCCGGGACAGAGTCTGGAAACACCATATATTTT. This encodes CASSPTSPGTESGNTIYF.